Listed here are 27 T cell receptor beta chains from one sample, sequenced in a study of sequential checkpoint blockade in melanoma. As for treatment: randomized to nivolumab then ipilimumab (arm A) or the reverse (arm B). The method was immunoSEQ multiplex PCR; TCRdb's version includes in-frame clones alone and lacks a portion of them. The sample includes approximately 3,700 clones, 55% to 70% of them seen just once. The sample here was CD8+ T cells sorted from blood (inferred from file names), taken from a patient given nivolumab and ipilimumab in sequence. The receptors were sampled from a human donor with melanoma.

V is TRBV5-8 and J is TRBJ2-7, with a tentative D call TRBD2 (5 bases). V lost 4 bases and J lost 5, with 22 bases in between. This CDR3 has 16 residues. From germline, CDR1 is SGHTS and CDR2 YDEGEE. This chain's CDR3 is CASSQSGYGGTHEQYF. The CDR3 DNA follows: TGTGCCAGCAGCCAGTCGGGGTATGGTGGAACCCACGAGCAGTACTTC.

The sample holds a few counts of this clone. The chain couples TRBV19 to TRBJ2-7, with D hard to call. Between the trimmed V and J ends, which lost 5 bases and 0 bases, there was a span of 14 bases. Germline V gives CDR1 LNHDA, CDR2 SQIVND (reference sequence). The CDR3 is made up of 15 amino acids. The CDR3 DNA sequence: TGTGCCAGTAGTGCCTACCTCCACCCCTCCTACGAGCAGTACTTC. This sequence encodes CASSAYLHPSYEQYF.

The chain joins TRBV27 to TRBJ1-5, with D possibly matching TRBD1 (6 bases). This CDR3 has 14 residues. Germline values: CDR1 MNHEY, CDR2 SMNVEV (reference sequence). V lost 4 bases, J lost 0 bases, and 7 bases lay in between. CDR3 sequence: CASSSQGSNQPQHF. The CDR3 DNA reads TGTGCCAGCAGTTCACAGGGTAGCAATCAGCCCCAGCATTTT.

In the case of this clone: One end of the junction varies from germline; a read error may be responsible. The chain is built from TRBV5-6 and TRBJ2-3; tentative D call: TRBD1 (6 bases). Looked up from germline, CDR1 is SGHDT and CDR2 is YYEEEE. The CDR3 extends over 12 amino acids. The CDR3 spells CASSLEAGVTDF. The CDR3 DNA reads TGTGCCAGCAGCTTGGAAGCAGGGGTTACGGATTTT.

J is TRBJ1-5 and V is TRBV6-1; a weak D match, TRBD1 (6 bases). This CDR3 is built from 15 residues. V was cut by 5 bases and J by 7 bases, with 18 bases left in between. Germline loops: CDR1 MNHNS, CDR2 SASEGT. CDR3 loop: CASSFRDTLWQPQHF. CDR3 bases: TGTGCCAGCAGTTTCCGGGACACCCTTTGGCAGCCCCAGCATTTT.

V gene TRBV28 combines with J gene TRBJ2-2, with D unclear. Germline CDR1 reads MDHEN; CDR2 reads SYDVKM. The V gene lost 3 bases and the J gene lost 0 bases, with 14 bases spanning the gap. The CDR3 sequence is 17 residues long. The CDR3 loop is CASSLGYHSSNTGELFF. The CDR3 nucleotides are TGTGCCAGCAGTTTGGGCTACCACTCTTCGAACACCGGGGAGCTGTTTTTT.

Worth noting for this clone: The junction departs from germline at one end; a sequencing error may be responsible. This chain joins TRBV13 and TRBJ2-4, with 13 positions matching TRBD2. The germline V gene has CDR1 PRHDT and CDR2 FYEKMQ (reference sequence). The CDR3 covers 18 residues. In DNA, the CDR3 is TGTGCCAGCAGCATAGGACTAGCGGGGGACGGGTACAAAAACATTCAGTACTTC. Translating it yields CASSIGLAGDGYKNIQYF.

J is TRBJ2-3 and V is TRBV6-1; 9 bases fit TRBD2. Germline CDR1 is MNHNS and CDR2 is SASEGT. This CDR3 region has 16 residues. The V segment lost 1 base and the J segment 2 bases; nucleotides outside the gene matches: 4. The CDR3 DNA reads as TGTGCCAGCAGTGAAGGGGCGGGAGGGATCACAGATACGCAGTATTTT. The encoded protein is CASSEGAGGITDTQYF.

The rearrangement uses TRBV5-4 and TRBJ2-1, with 9 bases matching TRBD2. This CDR3 region has 17 residues. The J segment lost 4 bases and the V segment lost 1 base, leaving 9 bases of the junction unmatched. The germline V gene encodes CDR1 SGHNT and CDR2 YYREEE (reference sequence). This CDR3 is CASSLPRGRAAYNEQFF. The CDR3 bases are TGTGCCAGCAGCTTGCCCCGCGGGAGGGCCGCATACAATGAGCAGTTCTTC.

The CDR3 bases are TGCGCCAGCAGCCAGGCAACTAGCGGGGGCCTTGATGAGCAGTTCTTC. Its protein is CASSQATSGGLDEQFF. The genes are TRBV4-3 and TRBJ2-1; 11 bases align to TRBD2. Trimming cost V 3 bases and J 8 bases; bases outside gene matches: 9. This CDR3 comprises 16 residues. From germline, CDR1 is LGHNA and CDR2 YSLEER.

This clone appeared a few times. A far larger clone is one base from this, pointing to a likely read error. The V and J genes are TRBV7-2 and TRBJ1-2, with 8 bases matching TRBD1. The CDR3 runs to 13 residues. Per germline, CDR1 SGHTA and CDR2 FQGNSA. CDR3 residues: CASSLAGGWGYTF. The CDR3 region has the DNA TGCGCCAGCAGCTTGGCAGGGGGCTGGGGCTACACCTTC.

This sequence joins TRBV28 and TRBJ2-1, with 7 bases fitting TRBD2. The ends lost 8 bases at V and 8 bases at J; junction bases unmatched: 9. Germline V lookup: CDR1 MDHEN, CDR2 SYDVKM. The CDR3 has 13 residues. The CDR3 region is CASRGEGLYEQFF. CDR3 nucleotide sequence: TGTGCCAGCCGGGGGGAGGGCCTATATGAGCAGTTCTTC. The whole variable domain, filled in from reference TRBV28 and TRBJ2-1, reads DVKVTQSSRYLVKRTGEKVFLECVQDMDHENMFWYRQDPGLGLRLIYFSYDVKMKEKGDIPEGYSVSREKKERFSLILESASTNQTSMYLCASRGEGLYEQFFGPGTRLTVL.

The CDR3 DNA follows: TGTGCCAGCGGATCGACGTTAGCGGGAGAGCAGTACTTC. Protein: CASGSTLAGEQYF. V usage is TRBV27 and J usage is TRBJ2-5, with TRBD2 matching over 9 bases. The germline V gene has CDR1 MNHEY and CDR2 SMNVEV (reference sequence). J lost 11 bases, V lost 8 bases, and 12 bases had no gene match. The CDR3 extends over 13 amino acids.

The CDR3 DNA is TGTGCCAGTAGTCCCGGACAGGGGGTGGGCGAGCAGTACTTC. Protein sequence: CASSPGQGVGEQYF. The chain employs TRBV19 and TRBJ2-7, with TRBD1 matching 10 bases. This CDR3 has 14 amino acids. Germline V gene data show CDR1 as LNHDA and CDR2 as SQIVND (reference sequence). V was clipped by 5 bases and J by 6 bases; unmatched bases: 7.

V is TRBV27 and J is TRBJ1-5; 9 nucleotides agree with TRBD1. Looked up from germline, CDR1 is MNHEY and CDR2 is SMNVEV (reference sequence). There are 14 residues in the CDR3. Trimming removed 9 bases from V and 7 bases from J; junction bases left unmatched: 10. The CDR3 here is CASAGTGYNQPQHF. The DNA for the CDR3 is TGTGCCAGTGCCGGGACAGGGTATAACCAGCCCCAGCATTTT.

The chain employs TRBV6-4 and TRBJ2-3, with a weak D call TRBD2 (6 bases). Germline V CDR1 and CDR2: MRHNA, SNTAGT. The CDR3 runs 15 residues. The V end was cut by 0 bases, the J end by 3 bases, with 10 bases between. This CDR3 reads CASSDSGGATDTQYF. The CDR3 DNA is TGTGCCAGCAGTGACTCTGGCGGGGCGACAGATACGCAGTATTTT.

J is TRBJ2-1 and V is TRBV2, with 11 bases lining up with TRBD1. CDR3 length: 13 amino acids. CDR1 is SNHLY, CDR2 FYNNEI, per germline. The CDR3: CARGQGEYNEQFF. DNA for the CDR3: TGTGCAAGGGGACAGGGGGAATACAATGAGCAGTTCTTC.

V gene TRBV5-1 combines with J gene TRBJ1-1, with TRBD1 matching over 8 bases. The trim removed 4 bases at V and 0 bases at J, leaving 14 bases unmatched. Germline V gives CDR1 SGHRS, CDR2 YFSETQ. This CDR3 region has 18 residues. The CDR3 protein is CASSGIGQGGDMNTEAFF. The CDR3 DNA follows: TGCGCCAGCAGCGGGATTGGACAGGGAGGGGACATGAACACTGAAGCTTTCTTT. The whole variable domain, remainder taken from reference TRBV5-1 and TRBJ1-1, is KAGVTQTPRYLIKTRGQQVTLSCSPISGHRSVSWYQQTPGQGLQFLFEYFSETQRNKGNFPGRFSGRQFSNSRSEMNVSTLELGDSALYLCASSGIGQGGDMNTEAFFGQGTRLTVV.

V is TRBV6-5 and J is TRBJ2-7; a possible D gene is TRBD2 (5 bases). The CDR3 runs 15 residues. Trimming shortened V by 6 bases and J by 2 bases, and 17 bases separated the two germline ends. Germline assignment: CDR1 MNHEY and CDR2 SVGAGI. This CDR3 reads CASSYADGEPYEQYF. In DNA, the CDR3 is TGTGCCAGCAGCTATGCTGACGGGGAGCCCTACGAGCAGTACTTC.

This sequence joins TRBV29-1 and TRBJ2-7; D may be TRBD2 (6 bases). CDR1 is SQVTM, CDR2 ANQGSEA, per germline. Between the trimmed V and J ends, which lost 4 bases and 0 bases, there was a span of 10 bases. The CDR3 is 13 amino acids. The CDR3 DNA is TGCAGCGTTGTAGGCGGGACCTCCTACGAGCAGTACTTC. Protein sequence: CSVVGGTSYEQYF.

This chain links TRBV13 with TRBJ2-3, with 10 bases fitting TRBD2. V trimming: 5 bases; J trimming: 1 base; junction bases outside the gene matches: 12. From germline, CDR1 is PRHDT and CDR2 FYEKMQ (reference sequence). The CDR3 covers 18 residues. In DNA, the CDR3 is TGTGCCAGCAGCCAGACCACTAGCGGGAATATTGGCACAGATACGCAGTATTTT. This encodes CASSQTTSGNIGTDTQYF. The full variable domain, completed using reference TRBV13 and TRBJ2-3, is AAGVIQSPRHLIKEKRETATLKCYPIPRHDTVYWYQQGPGQDPQFLISFYEKMQSDKGSIPDRFSAQQFSDYHSELNMSSLELGDSALYFCASSQTTSGNIGTDTQYFGPGTRLTVL.

The chain couples TRBV19 to TRBJ1-2; tentatively, D is TRBD1 (6 bases). Looked up from germline, CDR1 is LNHDA and CDR2 is SQIVND (reference sequence). Trimming took off 9 bases at V and 6 bases at J, with 17 bases between the two ends. The CDR3 has 13 residues. The CDR3 region is CASGDTGPDGYTF. The CDR3 DNA is TGTGCCAGCGGGGACACCGGCCCGGATGGCTACACCTTC. The full variable domain, completed using reference TRBV19 and TRBJ1-2, is DGGITQSPKYLFRKEGQNVTLSCEQNLNHDAMYWYRQDPGQGLRLIYYSQIVNDFQKGDIAEGYSVSREKKESFPLTVTSAQKNPTAFYLCASGDTGPDGYTFGSGTRLTVV.

This clone is labeled medium-sized. Other DNA sequences in the same sample also yield this CDR3. The genes are TRBV4-3 and TRBJ2-7; no clear D gene. This CDR3 region has 12 residues. Trimming pared 0 bases from V and 3 bases from J, leaving 3 bases between. Germline CDR1 LGHNA, CDR2 YSLEER. The CDR3 region is CASSQDRYEQYF. The CDR3 DNA reads as TGCGCCAGCAGCCAAGATCGCTACGAGCAGTACTTC.

The chain joins TRBV2 to TRBJ2-7; TRBD1 matches at 7 bases. Per the germline V gene, CDR1 is SNHLY and CDR2 is FYNNEI. CDR3 length: 16 residues. J gave up 3 bases and V 6 bases, and 14 bases lay outside the gene matches. In nucleotides, the CDR3 is TGTGCCAGCAGAGGGCAAGGGACAGCCACTATCTACGAGCAGTACTTC. Amino acids: CASRGQGTATIYEQYF.

This chain connects TRBV9 to TRBJ2-1; D is perhaps TRBD2 (6 bases). The V gene's germline CDR1 is SGDLS and CDR2 YYNGEE. The CDR3 is made up of 15 amino acids. V was shortened by 2 bases and J by 2 bases, with 11 bases between the two germline ends. CDR3 loop: CASSVGGAAYNEQFF. The CDR3 nucleotides read TGTGCCAGCAGCGTCGGCGGGGCCGCCTACAATGAGCAGTTCTTC.

CDR3 amino acids: CAWSVLGVSYEQYF. The CDR3 coding sequence is TGTGCCTGGAGTGTACTCGGGGTTTCCTACGAGCAGTACTTC. The genes are TRBV30 and TRBJ2-7; tentatively, D is TRBD2 (5 bases). This CDR3 is 14 amino acids long. V was cut by 0 bases and J by 1 base, with 10 bases left in between. The V gene's germline CDR1 is GTSNPN and CDR2 SVGIG (reference sequence).

The chain has TRBV6-4 and TRBJ2-3; 8 bases align to TRBD2. Germline CDR1 and CDR2: MRHNA and SNTAGT. The CDR3 has 16 residues. Trimming at V came to 1 base and at J to 1 base, leaving 4 bases not matched to a gene. The CDR3 nucleotides are TGTGCCAGCAGTGACTTTAGCGGGAAGGGCACAGATACGCAGTATTTT. It specifies CASSDFSGKGTDTQYF.